This TCR beta chain was identified in a study of cytomegalovirus exposure and HLA in healthy donors. Findings and caveats of the study: Cytomegalovirus-associated TCR beta chains were listed, numbering some 170.

The study drew the donors from its roughly 120-subject validation cohort, separate from the roughly 670-subject first cohort. In this sample, this clone turned up a few times. Antigen specificity is unknown. Clones were read by immunoSEQ multiplex PCR, and TCRdb kept only the in-frame ones, dropping some. The table includes 250,000 or so clones, more than 75% detected once. Material: PBMCs. This TCR was sampled from a man between 18 and 35 years old in good health and CMV-seronegative.

The CDR3 protein is CASRRGRNNSPLHF. CDR3 nucleotide sequence: TGTGCCAGCAGGCGGGGGCGAAATAATTCACCCCTCCACTTT. The V call is TRBV2, the J call TRBJ1-6, with D tentatively TRBD1 (6 bases). Germline CDR1 SNHLY, CDR2 FYNNEI. Trimming stripped 6 bases from V and 5 bases from J, with 11 bases between. The CDR3 loop spans 14 amino acids.